The 15 T cell receptor beta chains listed next were all sequenced from one sample in a study of blood T cells in healthy people across ages. A J-beta primer mix and a sample-barcoded 5' primer were used in a second PCR of about 7 to 12 cycles. MiXCR was run by TCRdb on the 5' RACE reads, yielding one entry per CDR3 protein. The table shows 600,000 to 800,000 distinct CDR3 sequences, with 20% to 25% occurring only once. Sequences were obtained from blood. All receptors derive from a man between 65 and 85 years old in good health.

In its sample, this clonotype was seen a few times. The chain joins TRBV28 to TRBJ2-4; 8 bases are shared with TRBD1. V gave up 4 bases and J gave up 0 bases; unmatched junction bases: 11. Germline V gives CDR1 MDHEN, CDR2 SYDVKM. This CDR3 has 18 residues. The CDR3 protein is CASSSPGTGEVAKNIQYF. CDR3 bases: TGTGCCAGCAGTTCCCCCGGGACAGGAGAGGTAGCCAAAAACATTCAGTACTTC.

The chain couples TRBV20-1 to TRBJ1-1, with D unclear. V lost 6 bases, J lost 8 bases, and 19 bases lay in between. The CDR3 runs 13 residues. Germline CDR1 reads DFQATT; CDR2 reads SNEGSKA (reference sequence). The DNA for the CDR3 is TGCAGTGCCCTAGAAACCGTGGGGAGGGAAGCTTTCTTT. It specifies CSALETVGREAFF.

This clonotype was counted ten times or more. The V call is TRBV7-9, the J call TRBJ2-1; 7 nucleotides agree with TRBD1. CDR1 and CDR2 from the germline V gene are SEHNR and FQNEAQ (reference sequence). V dropped 5 bases and J dropped 6; count of bases not matched to a gene: 7. The CDR3 has 14 amino acids. The CDR3 reads CASSPPRDSNEQFF. The CDR3 bases are TGTGCCAGCAGCCCCCCCCGGGACAGCAATGAGCAGTTCTTC.

This clonotype was seen a few times. This rearrangement joins TRBV20-1 to TRBJ2-5; unclear D gene. CDR3 length: 14 amino acids. The germline V and J ends were trimmed by 5 bases and 6 bases, with 19 bases remaining between them. The germline CDR1 and CDR2 sequences are DFQATT and SNEGSKA (reference sequence). The CDR3 is CSAPHSYQQKTQYF. The CDR3 DNA is TGCAGTGCTCCCCATAGCTACCAACAAAAGACCCAGTACTTC.

This clonotype was recorded many times. For the CDR3, the DNA is TGTGCCAGCAGCTTAGCTTCAGGGGGCACTTACTATGGCTACACCTTC. It codes for CASSLASGGTYYGYTF. The chain is built from TRBV13 and TRBJ1-2; 8 bases line up with TRBD1. The V gene end was trimmed by 1 base and the J gene end by 3 bases; junction bases not matched to a gene: 7. Germline CDR1 reads PRHDT; CDR2 reads FYEKMQ (reference sequence). The CDR3 has 16 amino acids.

V gene TRBV5-8 combines with J gene TRBJ2-3, with unresolved D. The germline V and J ends were trimmed by 2 bases and 2 bases, with 12 bases remaining between them. This CDR3 contains 15 residues. CDR1 is SGHTS and CDR2 is YDEGEE in the germline V gene. The CDR3 is CASSLLYQHTDTQYF. CDR3 DNA sequence: TGTGCCAGCAGCTTATTATATCAACACACAGATACGCAGTATTTT.

The chain carries TRBV9 and TRBJ2-7; D not certain. Germline CDR1 and CDR2: SGDLS and YYNGEE. V shed 7 bases and J shed 5 bases, with 16 bases lying between them. The CDR3 loop spans 13 amino acids. The CDR3 is CASGAPPDDEQYF. Written as DNA, the CDR3 is TGTGCCAGCGGCGCTCCCCCGGATGACGAGCAGTACTTC.

This clonotype appeared a few times. This sequence joins TRBV29-1 and TRBJ2-3; tentative D call: TRBD2 (6 bases). V lost 7 bases and J 1 base, leaving 12 bases between the germline ends. This CDR3 is 13 amino acids long. The V gene's germline CDR1 is SQVTM and CDR2 ANQGSEA. CDR3 bases: TGCAGCGCCGGCGGGGCGGGCACAGATACGCAGTATTTT. It encodes CSAGGAGTDTQYF.

The chain uses TRBV9 and TRBJ2-5, with 7 bases lining up with TRBD2. CDR3 length equals 18 residues. Germline V lookup: CDR1 SGDLS, CDR2 YYNGEE. V dropped 4 bases and J dropped 3; count of bases not matched to a gene: 18. CDR3 in amino acids: CASSPGGLAVPWEETQYF. The CDR3 region has the DNA TGTGCCAGCAGCCCTGGAGGCCTAGCGGTACCTTGGGAAGAGACCCAGTACTTC.

This clonotype was detected only a few times. CDR3 amino acids: CASSQGPEGGELFF. The CDR3 region has the DNA TGTGCCAGCAGCCAAGGTCCAGAGGGCGGGGAGCTGTTTTTT. The chain recombines TRBV4-2 with TRBJ2-2; possibly TRBD2 for D (5 bases). Germline CDR1 is LGHNA and CDR2 is YNFKEQ. This CDR3 spans 14 amino acids. Between the trimmed V and J ends, which lost 1 base and 7 bases, there was a span of 10 bases.

This clonotype showed up just a few times. The rearrangement uses TRBV7-9 and TRBJ2-5; D is undetermined. TRBJ2-7 matches the DNA end more closely, so the J call is doubtful. CDR1 and CDR2 (germline): SEHNR, FQNEAQ (reference sequence). CDR3 size: 12 residues. The CDR3 is CASSLRIGEQYF. DNA of the CDR3: TGTGCCAGCAGCTTAAGAATAGGCGAGCAGTACTTC.

This clonotype has a handful of counts. A junction end diverges from the germline sequence, so it may reflect a read error. This chain uses TRBV2 with TRBJ2-2; D is undetermined. Germline CDR1 SNHLY, CDR2 FYNNEI. The CDR3 loop spans 14 amino acids. CDR3 sequence reads: CASSDVQYTGELFF. Written as DNA, the CDR3 is TGTGCCAGTAGTGACGTCCAATACACCGGGGAGCTGTTTTTT.

Only a few counts were recorded for this clonotype. The V gene is TRBV2, the J gene TRBJ2-5; 13 bases match TRBD2. The end of the DNA aligns better with TRBJ2-1, so the J call may be wrong. CDR1 and CDR2 from the germline V gene are SNHLY and FYNNEI. The CDR3 totals 15 residues. The CDR3 protein is CASNQLAGGLNEQFF. CDR3 DNA sequence: TGTGCCAGCAACCAACTAGCGGGAGGGCTTAATGAGCAGTTCTTC.

V and J are TRBV2 and TRBJ2-3; D is perhaps TRBD1 (5 bases). V was trimmed by 7 bases and J by 2 bases, leaving 10 bases between them. The CDR3 totals 13 residues. Germline values: CDR1 SNHLY, CDR2 FYNNEI. The CDR3 spells CASTRDYTDTQYF. DNA of the CDR3: TGTGCCAGCACCAGGGATTACACAGATACGCAGTATTTT. The full variable domain, its missing parts supplied by reference TRBV2 and TRBJ2-3, is EPEVTQTPSHQVTQMGQEVILRCVPISNHLYFYWYRQILGQKVEFLVSFYNNEISEKSEIFDDQFSVERPDGSNFTLKIRSTKLEDSAMYFCASTRDYTDTQYFGPGTRLTVL.

In its sample, this clonotype was seen once. The rearrangement joins TRBV5-1 to TRBJ1-4; D unresolved. The CDR3 is 15 amino acids. Germline V gene data show CDR1 as SGHRS and CDR2 as YFSETQ. Trimming stripped 3 bases from V and 1 base from J, with 10 bases between. For the CDR3, the DNA is TGCGCCAGCAGCTGGGGAGGGAAAACTAATGAAAAACTGTTTTTT. Encoded protein: CASSWGGKTNEKLFF. The full variable domain, in which reference TRBV5-1 and TRBJ1-4 provide the parts outside the CDR3, is KAGVTQTPRYLIKTRGQQVTLSCSPISGHRSVSWYQQTPGQGLQFLFEYFSETQRNKGNFPGRFSGRQFSNSRSEMNVSTLELGDSALYLCASSWGGKTNEKLFFGSGTQLSVL.